This T cell receptor beta chain appears in the sequencing data of a study of regulatory T cells in long-lasting Graves disease. Turning to the study itself: The study enrolled newly diagnosed Graves' patients on antithyroid drugs under 3 months. Study-wide findings and caveats: TCR diversity was lower in persistent than newly diagnosed Graves' disease.

As for this clonotype: As yet, its antigen is unknown. This may be a read error, as it is one base from a much larger clone.

The germline V gene encodes CDR1 MNHNS and CDR2 SASEGT. The V end was cut by 5 bases, the J end by 11 bases, with 15 bases between. The CDR3 contains 12 residues. Regarding time point: newly diagnosed GD, antithyroid drugs for less than 3 months. PBMC RNA served as the TCR library source. Combining iRepertoire HTBI primers with Arm-PCR of CDR3 regions, the authors built TCR beta libraries. TCRdb re-called the multiplex PCR reads with MiXCR, one entry per CDR3 protein. The data contain a few hundred thousand distinct CDR3 sequences, 16% of them singletons. These data also featured in a second study, about T cells in Graves' hyperthyroidism and ophthalmopathy. Per that study: In the blood, most expanded thyroid clonotypes above 0.001 appeared as well.

This chain links TRBV6-1 with TRBJ2-5; unclear D gene. The sequences come from peripheral blood mononuclear cells (PBMCs), collected at new diagnosis, from a patient treated with antithyroid drugs. This receptor was obtained from a man aged 35-49 years with Graves disease. The CDR3 loop reads CASSNNYNEQYF. CDR3 sequence (DNA): TGTGCCAGCAGTAACAACTACAATGAGCAGTACTTC.